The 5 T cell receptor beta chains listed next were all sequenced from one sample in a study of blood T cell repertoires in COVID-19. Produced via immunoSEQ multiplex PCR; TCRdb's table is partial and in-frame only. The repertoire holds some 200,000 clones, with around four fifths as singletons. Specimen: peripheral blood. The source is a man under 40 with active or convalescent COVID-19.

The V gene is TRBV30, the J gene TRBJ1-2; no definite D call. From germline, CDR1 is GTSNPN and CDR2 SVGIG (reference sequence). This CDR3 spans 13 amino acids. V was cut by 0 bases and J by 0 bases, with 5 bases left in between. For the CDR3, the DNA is TGTGCCTGGAGTGTATCCTCTAACTATGGCTACACCTTC. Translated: CAWSVSSNYGYTF.

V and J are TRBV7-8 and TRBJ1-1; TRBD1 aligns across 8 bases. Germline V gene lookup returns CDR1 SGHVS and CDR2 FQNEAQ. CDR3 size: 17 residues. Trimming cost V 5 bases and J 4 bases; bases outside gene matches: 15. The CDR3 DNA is TGTGCCAGCAGCAGATCATCACGACTACAGGGGGGCACTGAAGCTTTCTTT. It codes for CASSRSSRLQGGTEAFF.

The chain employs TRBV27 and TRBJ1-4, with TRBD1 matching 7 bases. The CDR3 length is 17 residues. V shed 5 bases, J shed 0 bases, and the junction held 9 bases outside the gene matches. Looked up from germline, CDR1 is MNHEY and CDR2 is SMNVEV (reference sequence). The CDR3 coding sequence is TGTGCCAGCAGTAAAACTACAGGGGTGGCAACTAATGAAAAACTGTTTTTT. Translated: CASSKTTGVATNEKLFF.

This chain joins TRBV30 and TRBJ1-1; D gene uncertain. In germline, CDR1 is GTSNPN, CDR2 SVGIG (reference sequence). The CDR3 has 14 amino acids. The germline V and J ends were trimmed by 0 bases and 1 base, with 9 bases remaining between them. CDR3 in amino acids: CAWSVSGGNTEAFF. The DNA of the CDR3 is TGTGCCTGGAGTGTATCGGGTGGGAACACTGAAGCTTTCTTT.

The CDR3 bases are TGCGCCAGCAGCCAAGATCTCCAGGCCTATGGCTACACCTTC. Its protein is CASSQDLQAYGYTF. The chain is built from TRBV4-1 and TRBJ1-2; D remains ambiguous. The germline V gene encodes CDR1 MGHRA and CDR2 YSYEKL. V was cut by 0 bases and J by 4 bases, with 9 bases left in between. CDR3 size: 14 residues.